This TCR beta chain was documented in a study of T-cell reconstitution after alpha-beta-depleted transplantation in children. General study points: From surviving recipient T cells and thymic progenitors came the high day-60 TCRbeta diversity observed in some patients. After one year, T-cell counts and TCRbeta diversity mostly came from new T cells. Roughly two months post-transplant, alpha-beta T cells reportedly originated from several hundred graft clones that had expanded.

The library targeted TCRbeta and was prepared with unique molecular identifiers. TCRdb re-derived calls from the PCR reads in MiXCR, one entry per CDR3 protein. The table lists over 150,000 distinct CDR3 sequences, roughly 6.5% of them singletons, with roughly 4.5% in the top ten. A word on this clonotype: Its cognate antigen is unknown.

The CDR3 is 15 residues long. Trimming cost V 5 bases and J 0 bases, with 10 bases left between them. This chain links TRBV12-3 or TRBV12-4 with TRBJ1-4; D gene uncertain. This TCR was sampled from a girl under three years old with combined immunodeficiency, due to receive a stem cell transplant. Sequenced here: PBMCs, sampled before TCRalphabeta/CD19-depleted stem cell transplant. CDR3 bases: TGTGCCAGCAGTCGTACGATTGCAACTAATGAAAAACTGTTTTTT. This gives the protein CASSRTIATNEKLFF.